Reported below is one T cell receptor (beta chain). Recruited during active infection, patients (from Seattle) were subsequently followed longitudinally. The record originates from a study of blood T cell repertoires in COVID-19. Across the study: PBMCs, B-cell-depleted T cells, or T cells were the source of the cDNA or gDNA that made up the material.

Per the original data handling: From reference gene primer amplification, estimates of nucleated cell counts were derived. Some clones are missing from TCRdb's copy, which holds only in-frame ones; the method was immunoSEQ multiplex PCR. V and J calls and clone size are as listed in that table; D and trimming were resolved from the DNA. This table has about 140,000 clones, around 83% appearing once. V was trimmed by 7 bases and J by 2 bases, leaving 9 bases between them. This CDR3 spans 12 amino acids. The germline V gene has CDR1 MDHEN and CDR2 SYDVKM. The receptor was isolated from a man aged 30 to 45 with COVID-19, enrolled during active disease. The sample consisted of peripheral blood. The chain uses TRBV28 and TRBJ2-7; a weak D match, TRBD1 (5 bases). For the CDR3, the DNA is TGTGCCAGCAAGGCAGGGACCTACGAGCAGTACTTC. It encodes CASKAGTYEQYF. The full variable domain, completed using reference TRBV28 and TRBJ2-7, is DVKVTQSSRYLVKRTGEKVFLECVQDMDHENMFWYRQDPGLGLRLIYFSYDVKMKEKGDIPEGYSVSREKKERFSLILESASTNQTSMYLCASKAGTYEQYFGPGTRLTVT.